The subject of this entry is one T cell receptor (beta chain). The data belong to a study of T cell responses to AZD1222 COVID-19 vaccine. CDR3 length: 15 residues. V gave up 1 base and J gave up 7 bases, with 13 bases separating them. The V gene's germline CDR1 is SGHAT and CDR2 FQNNGV. Only in-frame clones appear in the TCRdb table, and some are missing; sequencing was by immunoSEQ multiplex PCR. Of more than 130,000 clones listed, 90% were seen once; the top ten hold roughly 3.1%. Sequenced material: peripheral blood, taken on day 0 of AZD1222 vaccination. The J gene is TRBJ1-4, the V gene TRBV11-2; no clear D gene. This TCR came from an adult in good health. In DNA form, the CDR3 reads TGTGCCAGCAGCTTAGGAGGGTTTAGTGCTGAAAAACTGTTTTTT. Translation: CASSLGGFSAEKLFF.